This TCR beta chain emerged from a study of blood T cell repertoires in COVID-19. As for the study in general: Spain, Italy and the United States supplied samples that represented acute and convalescent COVID-19.

Germline V gene lookup returns CDR1 ENHRY and CDR2 SYGVKD. V lost 0 bases and J lost 6; bases outside the gene matches: 6. The CDR3 extends over 15 amino acids. Source study methods: Amplified reference gene primers provided the basis for estimating nucleated cell counts. Using immunoSEQ multiplex PCR, the repertoire was profiled, and TCRdb retains in-frame clones only, with some absent. V and J calls plus clone size are reproduced from that table; the DNA served to infer D and trimming. Of some 150,000 clones listed, about 85% are singletons. Input material: peripheral blood. The receptor comes from a man aged 60 to 75 who had recovered from COVID-19. This chain joins TRBV10-3 and TRBJ2-3; 7 positions agree with TRBD2. The CDR3 nucleotides read TGTGCCATCAGTGAGTCAACTAGCGATTCGGATACGCAGTATTTT. Translating gives CAISESTSDSDTQYF.